One sample yielded the 26 T cell receptor beta chains listed below, sequenced in a study of graft-versus-host responses after intestinal transplantation. No antigen has been identified for these receptors. Assay used: immunoSEQ multiplex PCR; TCRdb lists only in-frame clones, some missing. The repertoire holds 85,000 to 100,000 clones, with 85% to 95% as singletons. Here the sequenced sample was unstimulated CD8+ T cells sorted from spleen or lymph node cells, taken before transplant. The receptor source for this set is a human donor who was the organ donor for an intestinal transplant.

The CDR3 sequence is CASYTGDEAFF. The CDR3 DNA sequence: TGTGCCTCTTATACAGGGGATGAAGCTTTCTTT. The chain employs TRBV30 and TRBJ1-1; 7 nucleotides agree with TRBD1. The CDR3 contains 11 residues. From germline, CDR1 is GTSNPN and CDR2 SVGIG (reference sequence). V lost 7 bases and J lost 7; bases outside the gene matches: 6.

The genes are TRBV5-1 and TRBJ1-5; 8 bases fit TRBD1. CDR1 is SGHRS and CDR2 is YFSETQ in the germline V gene. V lost 4 bases to trimming and J lost 2 bases; unmatched junction nucleotides: 2. CDR3 length equals 14 residues. This chain's CDR3 is CASSVTGGNQPQHF. The CDR3 DNA sequence: TGCGCCAGCAGCGTGACAGGGGGCAATCAGCCCCAGCATTTT.

This rearrangement joins TRBV7-9 to TRBJ1-2, with D possibly being TRBD1 (6 bases). The CDR3 is 18 amino acids. The V and J ends lost 2 bases and 0 bases respectively, with 19 bases between them. Germline CDR1 reads SEHNR; CDR2 reads FQNEAQ (reference sequence). The CDR3 region is CASSLTFSETGSNYGYTF. The CDR3 region has the DNA TGTGCCAGCAGCTTAACCTTCTCCGAGACAGGTTCTAACTATGGCTACACCTTC.

The gene calls are TRBV5-1 and TRBJ1-1, with 11 bases that match TRBD1. This CDR3 region has 15 residues. In germline, CDR1 is SGHRS, CDR2 YFSETQ. With V trimmed by 3 bases and J by 7 bases, 8 bases remained unmatched. The CDR3 DNA reads as TGCGCCAGCAGCTACGGACAGGGGGCGTTGGATGAAGCTTTCTTT. This encodes CASSYGQGALDEAFF. Based on the CDR3 plus reference TRBV5-1 and TRBJ1-1, the full variable domain is KAGVTQTPRYLIKTRGQQVTLSCSPISGHRSVSWYQQTPGQGLQFLFEYFSETQRNKGNFPGRFSGRQFSNSRSEMNVSTLELGDSALYLCASSYGQGALDEAFFGQGTRLTVV.

The rearrangement uses TRBV29-1 and TRBJ1-3; D is ambiguous. CDR1 and CDR2 from the germline V gene are SQVTM and ANQGSEA. This CDR3 contains 11 residues. V lost 3 bases, J lost 6 bases, and 6 bases lay in between. CDR3 protein: CSVDSANTIYF. In DNA form, the CDR3 reads TGCAGCGTTGACAGTGCAAACACCATATATTTT.

V gene TRBV6-5 combines with J gene TRBJ2-7; 9 bases map to TRBD1. CDR1 MNHEY and CDR2 SVGAGI come from the germline V gene. The CDR3 sequence is 10 residues long. V gave up 7 bases and J gave up 12 bases; unmatched junction bases: 4. CDR3 DNA sequence: TGTGCCAGCACCCGACAGGGGGGGTACTTC. This gives the protein CASTRQGGYF.

The V call is TRBV7-3, the J call TRBJ2-1; TRBD2 aligns across 9 bases. CDR1 SGHTA and CDR2 FQGTGA come from the germline V gene. The trim removed 5 bases at V and 3 bases at J, leaving 8 bases unmatched. The CDR3 has 16 residues. CDR3 in amino acids: CASSAHSGSLYNEQFF. The CDR3 bases are TGTGCCAGCAGCGCCCATAGCGGGAGCCTCTACAATGAGCAGTTCTTC.

The genes are TRBV27 and TRBJ2-7, with 9 bases identical to TRBD2. Germline V gene lookup returns CDR1 MNHEY and CDR2 SMNVEV (reference sequence). This CDR3 has 16 amino acids. The junction had 10 bases not matched to a gene; V was cut back by 1 base and J by 6 bases. CDR3: CASSLWVAGDGCEQYF. CDR3 in DNA: TGTGCCAGCAGTTTATGGGTAGCGGGAGATGGTTGCGAGCAGTACTTC.

V and J are TRBV28 and TRBJ1-2, with TRBD1 matching 8 bases. Germline trimming cut 8 bases from V and 4 bases from J; bases unmatched to any gene: 6. The CDR3 is 13 residues long. Germline CDR1 and CDR2: MDHEN and SYDVKM. CDR3 loop: CASLPTGVYGYTF. The CDR3, as DNA: TGTGCCAGCCTTCCGACAGGGGTCTATGGCTACACCTTC.

The chain joins TRBV6-1 to TRBJ2-7, with D tentatively TRBD2 (7 bases). V lost 8 bases to trimming and J lost 5 bases, with 13 bases between them. The germline V gene encodes CDR1 MNHNS and CDR2 SASEGT. The CDR3 is made up of 12 amino acids. The CDR3 nucleotides are TGTGCCAGCGGGGGGGCTTGGGACGAGCAGTACTTC. Amino acids: CASGGAWDEQYF.

The genes are TRBV6-5 and TRBJ2-3, with 10 positions matching TRBD2. Unmatched junction bases numbered 3, after V lost 0 bases and J lost 3 bases. Germline values: CDR1 MNHEY, CDR2 SVGAGI. CDR3 length: 16 amino acids. CDR3 bases: TGTGCCAGCAGTTACTCGTCTAGCGGGGGAACAGATACGCAGTATTTT. Its translation is CASSYSSSGGTDTQYF.

J is TRBJ1-1 and V is TRBV28, with a weak D call TRBD1 (5 bases). Trimming pared 3 bases from V and 4 bases from J, leaving 15 bases between. Germline CDR1 reads MDHEN; CDR2 reads SYDVKM. The CDR3 loop spans 15 amino acids. Written as DNA, the CDR3 is TGTGCCAGCAGTTTTGAGCCGGGGGGAGCCACTGAAGCTTTCTTT. Encoded protein: CASSFEPGGATEAFF.

The chain links TRBV29-1 to TRBJ1-1; TRBD1 matches 9 bases. V gave up 4 bases and J gave up 7 bases; unmatched junction bases: 13. The CDR3 sequence is 15 residues long. Germline CDR1 reads SQVTM; CDR2 reads ANQGSEA. The chain's CDR3 is CSVVYPGQGSYEAFF. Written as DNA, the CDR3 is TGCAGCGTTGTATACCCGGGACAGGGCTCTTATGAAGCTTTCTTT.

V gene TRBV5-1 combines with J gene TRBJ2-7, with TRBD2 identical over 9 bases. The germline V gene encodes CDR1 SGHRS and CDR2 YFSETQ. V lost 0 bases, J lost 1 base, and 5 bases stayed unmatched. The CDR3 is 16 amino acids. CDR3 sequence: CASSLVPLAGSYEQYF. CDR3 nucleotides: TGCGCCAGCAGCTTGGTGCCACTAGCGGGTTCCTACGAGCAGTACTTC.

V is TRBV5-1 and J is TRBJ2-3, with D tentatively TRBD1 (6 bases). This CDR3 spans 14 amino acids. V lost 4 bases and J 8 bases, leaving 17 bases between the germline ends. Germline lookup yields CDR1 SGHRS and CDR2 YFSETQ. The CDR3 DNA sequence: TGCGCCAGCAGCCGCAGCTGGACAGTCCGTACGCAGTATTTT. Translating gives CASSRSWTVRTQYF.

The V and J genes are TRBV7-3 and TRBJ2-5, with a possible D match to TRBD1 (5 bases). Trimming removed 5 bases from V and 0 bases from J, with 13 bases in between. The V gene's germline CDR1 is SGHTA and CDR2 FQGTGA. The CDR3 consists of 15 residues. The CDR3 DNA sequence: TGTGCCAGCAGCCCCTACAGGAGCAACCAAGAGACCCAGTACTTC. Protein: CASSPYRSNQETQYF.

The J gene is TRBJ2-6, the V gene TRBV5-1, with TRBD1 identical over 9 bases. Trimming removed 0 bases from V and 0 bases from J; junction bases left unmatched: 7. The CDR3 loop spans 19 amino acids. Per the germline V gene, CDR1 is SGHRS and CDR2 is YFSETQ. DNA of the CDR3: TGCGCCAGCAGCTTGGGTGTTTGGGACAGGGACTCTGGGGCCAACGTCCTGACTTTC. The encoded protein is CASSLGVWDRDSGANVLTF.

This clone was seen once. This chain joins TRBV6-4 and TRBJ2-1, with D possibly being TRBD1 (6 bases). The CDR3 is 16 amino acids. Germline V gene data show CDR1 as MRHNA and CDR2 as SNTAGT. The V gene lost 6 bases and the J gene lost 0 bases, with 15 bases spanning the gap. The CDR3 DNA sequence: TGTGCCAGCAGACCGGAAGCGGACAGCTCCTACAATGAGCAGTTCTTC. This codes for CASRPEADSSYNEQFF.

The rearrangement joins TRBV27 to TRBJ1-6, with D perhaps TRBD1 (6 bases). The V end was cut by 5 bases, the J end by 6 bases, with 14 bases between. The CDR3 spans 15 residues. Germline CDR1 MNHEY, CDR2 SMNVEV (reference sequence). The CDR3, as DNA: TGTGCCAGCAGTCAAAACAGGGTTCGTAATTCACCCCTCCACTTT. Protein product: CASSQNRVRNSPLHF.

V is TRBV27 and J is TRBJ1-1; tentative D call: TRBD1 (5 bases). The length of the CDR3 is 15 residues. V lost 0 bases, J lost 0 bases, and 8 bases lay in between. Germline CDR1 is MNHEY and CDR2 is SMNVEV (reference sequence). CDR3 nucleotide sequence: TGTGCCAGCAGTTTATCGCAGGGATTGAACACTGAAGCTTTCTTT. Amino acids: CASSLSQGLNTEAFF.

In its sample, this clone was seen once. The chain combines TRBV25-1 with TRBJ2-7; D possibly corresponds to TRBD1 (5 bases). V was cut by 0 bases and J by 2 bases, with 14 bases left in between. The CDR3 has 16 amino acids. Germline CDR1 is MGHDK and CDR2 is SYGVNS. The CDR3 DNA is TGTGCCAGCAGTGAATATAGACAGCTTCCTACCTACGAGCAGTACTTC. Translating it yields CASSEYRQLPTYEQYF.

V and J are TRBV15 and TRBJ1-3, with D maybe TRBD1 (5 bases). The CDR3 contains 16 residues. V shed 6 bases and J shed 0 bases, with 15 bases lying between them. In germline, CDR1 is LNHNV, CDR2 YYDKDF (reference sequence). CDR3 residues: CATRPEKTVSGNTIYF. For the CDR3, the DNA is TGTGCCACCAGGCCCGAAAAGACAGTCTCTGGAAACACCATATATTTT.

The V gene is TRBV11-2, the J gene TRBJ2-7; perhaps TRBD1 as D (5 bases). The length of the CDR3 is 13 residues. Germline-derived CDR1 and CDR2 are SGHAT and FQNNGV. The ends were cut back, 4 bases at V and 2 bases at J, with 9 bases in the middle. In DNA, the CDR3 is TGTGCCAGCAGCTCGACACAGGCCTACGAGCAGTACTTC. Translating gives CASSSTQAYEQYF.

CDR3 protein: CASSPDTSYEQYF. The CDR3 region has the DNA TGTGCCAGCTCACCCGATACTTCCTACGAGCAGTACTTC. This chain connects TRBV18 to TRBJ2-7; D remains ambiguous. This CDR3 spans 13 amino acids. V was cut by 3 bases and J by 1 base, with 7 bases left in between. Germline V gives CDR1 KGHSH, CDR2 LQKENI.

The rearrangement links TRBV25-1 to TRBJ1-1, with D possibly TRBD1 on 5 matching bases. Germline CDR1 MGHDK, CDR2 SYGVNS. Trimming stripped 3 bases from V and 0 bases from J, with 5 bases between. The CDR3 spans 13 residues. CDR3 sequence reads: CASSEGLNTEAFF. CDR3 sequence (DNA): TGTGCCAGCAGTGAGGGGCTGAACACTGAAGCTTTCTTT. The whole variable domain, filled in from reference TRBV25-1 and TRBJ1-1, reads EADIYQTPRYLVIGTGKKITLECSQTMGHDKMYWYQQDPGMELHLIHYSYGVNSTEKGDLSSESTVSRIRTEHFPLTLESARPSHTSQYLCASSEGLNTEAFFGQGTRLTVV.

The chain carries TRBV10-3 and TRBJ1-6; TRBD1 aligns across 8 bases. This CDR3 has 15 amino acids. Germline values: CDR1 ENHRY, CDR2 SYGVKD. Germline trimming cut 4 bases from V and 9 bases from J; bases unmatched to any gene: 8. Here the CDR3 DNA reads TGTGCCATCAGTGTCGAGGACAGGGCAACTTCACCCCTCCACTTT. It yields the protein CAISVEDRATSPLHF.